These T cell receptor beta chains were read from a single sample in a study of regulatory T cells in long-lasting Graves disease. TCRdb used MiXCR to reprocess the multiplex PCR reads, holding one entry per CDR3 protein. The sample has under 800,000 distinct CDR3 sequences, less than 20% seen once. This sample was also put to use in a study of T cells in Graves' hyperthyroidism and ophthalmopathy.

The specimen comprised peripheral blood mononuclear cells (PBMCs), sampled at new diagnosis, from a patient treated with antithyroid drugs. The receptors shown here come from a woman younger than 45 with Graves disease. CDR3s leave out the opening cysteine and the closing phenylalanine or tryptophan. Fields, in order: CDR3 protein, CDR3 length, V gene.

AWTSGTHTDTQY	12	TRBV30
ASSLTANTEAF	11	TRBV7-2
ASSLEGGIDEQF	12	TRBV5-6
ASSQDPALAPSSYNEQF	17	TRBV4-1
ATQGRKTETQY	11	TRBV19
ASSESPGGDSPLH	13	TRBV7-3
ASSLAGTGKQF	11	TRBV7-9
ASSLETGGSF	10	TRBV5-6
ASSPFPSLSTEAF	13	TRBV9
ASSPLTYNEQF	11	TRBV28
ASSEESPTISPLH	13	TRBV2
ASSLTDRYSDTQY	13	TRBV9
ASSLDLPTDTQY	12	TRBV5-1
ASRGQRGNTIY	11	TRBV2
ASSFDGYNYGYT	12	TRBV12-3/TRBV12-4
AGSLGMTEKLF	11	TRBV2
ASRTAPGETQY	11	TRBV19
ASSEWPLESKYNYGYT	16	TRBV2
SAYGQGPHSAGYT	13	TRBV20-1
AWSSRRAGAYEQY	13	TRBV30
AWSIGPAGGY	10	TRBV30
ASSVEGPAQDTQY	13	TRBV9
ASSPPRGLAGDNEQF	15	TRBV11-1
ASSFTGWLAGGQDTDTQY	18	TRBV12-3/TRBV12-4
ASSPSRETQETQY	13	TRBV28
ASSGLPGQGSLQY	13	TRBV12-3/TRBV12-4
ATSDGAGGLFETQY	14	TRBV24-1
ASSGPWGVNTEAF	13	TRBV6-2/TRBV6-3
ATNSITGELF	10	TRBV24-1
ASSQGQGNF	9	TRBV3-1
ASKITGTANTEAF	13	TRBV6-1
AIRPASYNEQF	11	TRBV10-3
ASSPTTDALLDNEQF	15	TRBV14
ASSLREGWGNSPLH	14	TRBV28
SVGTGGTGELF	11	TRBV29-1
ASSLGGFSGEQY	12	TRBV7-6
ASSQDMAGVIRAF	13	TRBV7-3
ASNPGNYGYT	10	TRBV12-3/TRBV12-4
ASSLHHRGTYEQY	13	TRBV11-2
SASISTDTQY	10	TRBV20-1
ASSIDSMNTEAF	12	TRBV19
SAPSQANTEAF	11	TRBV20-1